The 19 T cell receptor beta chains below were found in one sample sequenced in a study of T cell repertoires in cytomegalovirus infection. TCRdb passed the reads through MiXCR, listing each CDR3 protein once. The profile shows 450,000 to 600,000 distinct CDR3 sequences, roughly 10% of them singletons. Sequences were obtained from PBMCs. Receptors originate from a human donor in good health (CMV status not recorded). Some clones in this sample may be carry-over from other donors' samples.

This clonotype was observed a handful of times. The genes are TRBV13 and TRBJ2-1; TRBD1 aligns across 7 bases. Trimming removed 5 bases from V and 5 bases from J; junction bases left unmatched: 6. CDR3 length equals 14 residues. Germline assignment: CDR1 PRHDT and CDR2 FYEKMQ (reference sequence). CDR3 sequence: CASSRRDSHNEQFF. The CDR3 coding sequence is TGTGCCAGCAGCCGACGGGACAGTCACAATGAGCAGTTCTTC.

This clonotype has a count of ten or more. The chain uses TRBV29-1 and TRBJ1-3; D unclear. The CDR3 consists of 13 residues. V was trimmed by 1 base and J by 4 bases, leaving 8 bases between them. Per the germline V gene, CDR1 is SQVTM and CDR2 is ANQGSEA. Here the CDR3 DNA reads TGCAGCGTTGAAGCCCGACTCGGAAACACCATATATTTT. This translates into CSVEARLGNTIYF.

The rearrangement uses TRBV20-1 and TRBJ2-7; the match to TRBD2 covers 9 bases. Per the germline V gene, CDR1 is DFQATT and CDR2 is SNEGSKA (reference sequence). The CDR3 runs 14 residues. The junction had 6 bases not matched to a gene; V was cut back by 4 bases and J by 2 bases. The CDR3 spells CSAKSSGATYEQYF. The CDR3, as DNA: TGCAGTGCTAAATCTAGCGGGGCGACCTACGAGCAGTACTTC.

This clonotype was counted only a few times. This chain connects TRBV5-1 to TRBJ1-2; tentatively, D is TRBD1 (6 bases). Trimming took off 6 bases at V and 6 bases at J, with 12 bases between the two ends. Germline V gives CDR1 SGHRS, CDR2 YFSETQ. This CDR3 contains 12 residues. The CDR3 DNA is TGCGCCAGCACGGACAGTCAGGATGGCTACACCTTC. This sequence encodes CASTDSQDGYTF.

This clonotype appeared a few times. The rearrangement uses TRBV2 and TRBJ2-2; D assignment may be TRBD1 or TRBD2 (5 bases each). This CDR3 has 14 residues. CDR1 and CDR2 from the germline V gene are SNHLY and FYNNEI. Trimming took 7 bases from V and 3 from J, leaving 12 bases between them. This CDR3 is CASNRDDYTGELFF. In DNA, the CDR3 is TGTGCCAGCAACCGGGACGATTACACCGGGGAGCTGTTTTTT.

J is TRBJ1-4 and V is TRBV29-1, with 7 bases matching TRBD1. From germline, CDR1 is SQVTM and CDR2 ANQGSEA. This CDR3 is built from 12 residues. The V and J ends lost 7 bases and 11 bases, in that order; junction bases with no gene match: 10. Here the CDR3 reads CSAGTDAAKLFF. CDR3 in DNA: TGCAGCGCCGGGACAGATGCCGCTAAACTGTTTTTT.

This clonotype was found a few times. The chain carries TRBV5-4 and TRBJ2-7; D gene unclear. The CDR3 has 17 residues. Germline lookup yields CDR1 SGHNT and CDR2 YYREEE (reference sequence). Trimming removed 3 bases at V and 0 bases at J, with 19 bases between. CDR3 region: CASSSRWDSPSSYEQYF. The CDR3 region has the DNA TGTGCCAGCAGCTCCAGATGGGATTCACCGAGCTCCTACGAGCAGTACTTC.

About this clonotype itself: A much larger clone lies one base from this, so it may be a read error. The chain recombines TRBV28 with TRBJ2-5; the match to TRBD2 covers 9 bases. The CDR3 length is 17 residues. Germline lookup yields CDR1 MDHEN and CDR2 SYDVKM. The CDR3 sequence is CTSKTQLAGSLQETQYF. The CDR3 coding sequence is TGTACCAGCAAAACCCAGCTAGCGGGGTCCCTACAAGAGACCCAGTACTTC.

The table lists this clonotype with many counts. The V gene is TRBV7-3, the J gene TRBJ2-7, with TRBD1 identical over 7 bases. The CDR3 is made up of 15 amino acids. Trimming cost V 1 base and J 4 bases; bases outside gene matches: 7. The germline V gene encodes CDR1 SGHTA and CDR2 FQGTGA. The CDR3 nucleotides are TGTGCCAGCAGCTTAAGAGGGGGCAGAGAATACGAGCAGTACTTC. It codes for CASSLRGGREYEQYF.

The chain recombines TRBV29-1 with TRBJ2-7; 11 bases map to TRBD2. Germline trimming cut 5 bases from V and 3 bases from J; bases unmatched to any gene: 0. This CDR3 is built from 12 residues. Germline V gene sequence: CDR1 SQVTM, CDR2 ANQGSEA. CDR3 sequence reads: CSVLAGGYEQYF. In nucleotides, the CDR3 is TGCAGCGTTCTAGCGGGAGGCTACGAGCAGTACTTC.

The table lists this clonotype with a few counts. The chain employs TRBV5-1 and TRBJ1-5, with no clear D. The CDR3 contains 14 residues. The V end was cut by 4 bases, the J end by 3 bases, with 11 bases between. Germline CDR1 is SGHRS and CDR2 is YFSETQ. The CDR3: CASSLDGDNQPQHF. CDR3 DNA: TGCGCCAGCAGCCTGGACGGGGACAATCAGCCCCAGCATTTT.

This clonotype was recorded at least ten times. The V call is TRBV10-3, the J call TRBJ1-5; 7 bases agree with TRBD1. This CDR3 has 14 residues. CDR1 is ENHRY, CDR2 SYGVKD, per germline. Trimming cost V 3 bases and J 7 bases; bases outside gene matches: 6. CDR3 amino acids: CAISDRQGGQPQHF. CDR3 nucleotide sequence: TGTGCCATCAGTGATCGACAGGGAGGGCAGCCCCAGCATTTT.

In its sample, this clonotype was seen many times. The genes are TRBV18 and TRBJ2-7; 13 nucleotides align to TRBD2. Trimming removed 0 bases from V and 5 bases from J; junction bases left unmatched: 1. This CDR3 is 15 amino acids long. Germline V CDR1 and CDR2: KGHSH, LQKENI. CDR3 region: CASSPPGLAGNEQYF. The CDR3 DNA sequence: TGTGCCAGCTCACCACCGGGACTAGCGGGAAACGAGCAGTACTTC.

This clonotype appeared many times. This chain connects TRBV6-2 or TRBV6-3 to TRBJ1-1; D gene uncertain. The ends were cut back, 6 bases at V and 4 bases at J, with 15 bases in the middle. CDR3 length: 14 residues. Germline V gene lookup returns CDR1 MNHEY and CDR2 SVGEGT. Here the CDR3 DNA reads TGTGCCAGCAGCTTAACCGGGAGGAGCACTGAAGCTTTCTTT. Translated, it gives CASSLTGRSTEAFF.

The gene calls are TRBV20-1 and TRBJ1-6, with D possibly TRBD1 on 5 matching bases. The length of the CDR3 is 14 residues. The V and J ends lost 6 bases and 5 bases respectively, with 14 bases between them. Germline CDR1 reads DFQATT; CDR2 reads SNEGSKA (reference sequence). CDR3 protein: CSARKTANNSPLHF. The CDR3 DNA is TGCAGTGCCAGGAAGACAGCGAATAATTCACCCCTCCACTTT.

This clonotype was found many times. The V gene is TRBV12-3 or TRBV12-4, the J gene TRBJ1-1, with TRBD1 matching 11 bases. The length of the CDR3 is 16 residues. V gave up 4 bases and J gave up 0 bases; unmatched junction bases: 4. CDR3 in DNA: TGTGCCAGCAGTTCGGACAGGGGGCGGATGAACACTGAAGCTTTCTTT. The encoded protein is CASSSDRGRMNTEAFF.

This clonotype was found many times. V is TRBV11-2 and J is TRBJ2-1; 11 bases align to TRBD1. The V segment lost 5 bases and the J segment 7 bases; nucleotides outside the gene matches: 4. The CDR3 length is 14 residues. CDR1 is SGHAT and CDR2 is FQNNGV in the germline V gene. The CDR3 DNA is TGTGCCAGCAGCGTCGGACAGGGGGCTAATGAGCAGTTCTTC. This codes for CASSVGQGANEQFF.

V usage is TRBV18 and J usage is TRBJ2-2; D is ambiguous. The germline V gene encodes CDR1 KGHSH and CDR2 LQKENI. The CDR3 spans 16 residues. Trimming took off 4 bases at V and 1 base at J, with 13 bases between the two ends. DNA for the CDR3: TGTGCCAGCTCACTCTGGGTTGGTGTGAACACCGGGGAGCTGTTTTTT. This encodes CASSLWVGVNTGELFF.

The count of this clonotype is one. Possible read error: a much larger clone is one base away. The V gene is TRBV29-1, the J gene TRBJ2-7, with D maybe TRBD1 (6 bases). Trimming stripped 8 bases from V and 5 bases from J, with 25 bases between. Germline CDR1 and CDR2: SQVTM and ANQGSEA. This CDR3 is built from 15 residues. CDR3 amino acids: CSIGAGVYVRHEQYF. CDR3 coding DNA: TGCAGCATTGGGGCAGGGGTGTATGTACGCCACGAGCAGTACTTC.